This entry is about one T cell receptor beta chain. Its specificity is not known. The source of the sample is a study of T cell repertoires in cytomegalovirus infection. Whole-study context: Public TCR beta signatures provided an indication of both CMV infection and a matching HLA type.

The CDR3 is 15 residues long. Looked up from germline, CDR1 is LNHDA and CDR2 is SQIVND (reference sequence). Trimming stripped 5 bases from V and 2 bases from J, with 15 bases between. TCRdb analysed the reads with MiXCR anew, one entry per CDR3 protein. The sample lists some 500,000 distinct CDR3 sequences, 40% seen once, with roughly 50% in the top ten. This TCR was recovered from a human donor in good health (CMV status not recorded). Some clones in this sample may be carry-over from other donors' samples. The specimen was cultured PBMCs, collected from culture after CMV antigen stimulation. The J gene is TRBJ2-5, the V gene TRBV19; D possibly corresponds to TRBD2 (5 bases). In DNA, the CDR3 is TGTGCCAGTAGTCTGATCAGCGGTCCACAAGAGACCCAGTACTTC. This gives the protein CASSLISGPQETQYF.